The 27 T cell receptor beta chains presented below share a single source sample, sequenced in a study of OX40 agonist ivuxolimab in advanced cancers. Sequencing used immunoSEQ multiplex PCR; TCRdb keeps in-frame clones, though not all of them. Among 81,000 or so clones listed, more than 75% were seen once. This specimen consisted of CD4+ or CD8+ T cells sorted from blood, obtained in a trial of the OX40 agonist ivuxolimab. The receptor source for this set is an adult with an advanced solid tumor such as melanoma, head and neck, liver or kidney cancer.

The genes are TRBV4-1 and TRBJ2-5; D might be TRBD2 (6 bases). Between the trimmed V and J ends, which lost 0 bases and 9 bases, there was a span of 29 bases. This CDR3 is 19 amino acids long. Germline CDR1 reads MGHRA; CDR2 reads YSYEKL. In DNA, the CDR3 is TGCGCCAGCAGCCAAGATGAGTTGGGAGGCACCCCCAAATCGGCGGCCCAGTACTTC. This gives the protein CASSQDELGGTPKSAAQYF.

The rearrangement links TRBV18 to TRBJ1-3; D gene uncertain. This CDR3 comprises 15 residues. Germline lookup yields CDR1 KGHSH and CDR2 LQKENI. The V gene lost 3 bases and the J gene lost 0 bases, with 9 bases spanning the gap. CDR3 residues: CASSPKVTSGNTIYF. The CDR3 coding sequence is TGTGCCAGCTCACCGAAGGTTACCTCTGGAAACACCATATATTTT.

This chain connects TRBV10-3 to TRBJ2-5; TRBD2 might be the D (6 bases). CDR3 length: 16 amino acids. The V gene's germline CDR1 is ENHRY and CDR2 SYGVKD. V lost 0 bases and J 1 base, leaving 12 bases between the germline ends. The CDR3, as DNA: TGTGCCATCAGTGAGTCGGTCGGAGGGGTCCAAGAGACCCAGTACTTC. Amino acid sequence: CAISESVGGVQETQYF.

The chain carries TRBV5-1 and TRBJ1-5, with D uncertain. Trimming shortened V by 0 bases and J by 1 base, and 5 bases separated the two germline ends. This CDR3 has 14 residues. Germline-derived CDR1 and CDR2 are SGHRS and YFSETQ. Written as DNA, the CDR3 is TGCGCCAGCAGCTTGGCCGGGAGCAATCAGCCCCAGCATTTT. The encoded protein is CASSLAGSNQPQHF.

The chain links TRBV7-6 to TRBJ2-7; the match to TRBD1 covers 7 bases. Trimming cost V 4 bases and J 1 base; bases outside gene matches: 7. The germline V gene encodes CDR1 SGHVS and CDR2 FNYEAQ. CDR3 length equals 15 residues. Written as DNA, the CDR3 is TGTGCCAGCAGCTCGACAGGGTATTTTTCCTACGAGCAGTACTTC. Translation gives CASSSTGYFSYEQYF. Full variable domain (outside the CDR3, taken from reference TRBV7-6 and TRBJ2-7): GAGVSQSPRYKVTKRGQDVALRCDPISGHVSLYWYRQALGQGPEFLTYFNYEAQQDKSGLPNDRFSAERPEGSISTLTIQRTEQRDSAMYRCASSSTGYFSYEQYFGPGTRLTVT.

The DNA of the CDR3 is TGTGCCAGCAGCTTAGACACGACCGGGGAGCTGTTTTTT. Its translation: CASSLDTTGELFF. The V gene is TRBV7-5, the J gene TRBJ2-2; the table's D call of TRBD1 was not tested on the DNA. TRBV7-5 is a known pseudogene. This CDR3 has 13 amino acids.

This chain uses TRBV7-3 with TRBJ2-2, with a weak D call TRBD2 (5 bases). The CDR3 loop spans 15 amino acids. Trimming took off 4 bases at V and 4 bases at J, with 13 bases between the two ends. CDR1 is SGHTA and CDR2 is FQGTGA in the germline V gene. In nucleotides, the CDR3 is TGTGCCAGCAGCTCTTCACTAGGAGGCACCGGGGAGCTGTTTTTT. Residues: CASSSSLGGTGELFF.

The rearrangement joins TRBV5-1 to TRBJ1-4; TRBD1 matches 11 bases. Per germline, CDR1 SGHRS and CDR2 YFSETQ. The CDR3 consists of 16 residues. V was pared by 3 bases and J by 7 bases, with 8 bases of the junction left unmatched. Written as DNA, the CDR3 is TGCGCCAGCAGCTCTGGACAGGGGGCGCGGTCTGAAAAACTGTTTTTT. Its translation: CASSSGQGARSEKLFF. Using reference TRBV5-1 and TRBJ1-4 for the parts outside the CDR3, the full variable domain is KAGVTQTPRYLIKTRGQQVTLSCSPISGHRSVSWYQQTPGQGLQFLFEYFSETQRNKGNFPGRFSGRQFSNSRSEMNVSTLELGDSALYLCASSSGQGARSEKLFFGSGTQLSVL.

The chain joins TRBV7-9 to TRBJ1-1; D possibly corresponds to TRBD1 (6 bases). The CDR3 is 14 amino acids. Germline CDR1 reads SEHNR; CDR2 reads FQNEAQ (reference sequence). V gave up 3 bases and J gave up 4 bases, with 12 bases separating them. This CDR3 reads CASSFQEGGTEAFF. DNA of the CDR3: TGTGCCAGCAGCTTCCAGGAAGGGGGCACTGAAGCTTTCTTT.

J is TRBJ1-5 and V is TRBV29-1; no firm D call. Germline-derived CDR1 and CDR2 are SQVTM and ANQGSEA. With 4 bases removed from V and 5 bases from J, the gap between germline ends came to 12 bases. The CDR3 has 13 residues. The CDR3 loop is CSVVGASDQPQHF. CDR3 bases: TGCAGCGTTGTGGGCGCCAGTGATCAGCCCCAGCATTTT.

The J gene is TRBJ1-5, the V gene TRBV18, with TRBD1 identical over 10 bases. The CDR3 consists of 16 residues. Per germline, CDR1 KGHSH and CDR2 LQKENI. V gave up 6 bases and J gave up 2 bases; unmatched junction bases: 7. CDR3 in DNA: TGTGCCAGCTCGTCGACAGGGGGCATGGGCAATCAGCCCCAGCATTTT. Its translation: CASSSTGGMGNQPQHF.

The CDR3 nucleotides read TGTGCCAGCAGCTACGACGGGACAGGGGGCGCGAAGGCTTTCTTT. This gives the protein CASSYDGTGGAKAFF. This chain uses TRBV6-1 with TRBJ1-1, with 12 bases that match TRBD1. V was clipped by 6 bases and J by 11 bases; unmatched bases: 13. The CDR3 has 15 amino acids. Germline CDR1 reads MNHNS; CDR2 reads SASEGT.

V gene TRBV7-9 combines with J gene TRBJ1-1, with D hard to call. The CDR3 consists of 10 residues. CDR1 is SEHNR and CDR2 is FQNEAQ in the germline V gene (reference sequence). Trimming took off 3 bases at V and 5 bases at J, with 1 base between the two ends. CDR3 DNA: TGTGCCAGCAGCTTGACTGAAGCTTTCTTT. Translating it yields CASSLTEAFF. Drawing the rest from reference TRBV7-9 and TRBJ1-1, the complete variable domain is DTGVSQNPRHKITKRGQNVTFRCDPISEHNRLYWYRQTLGQGPEFLTYFQNEAQLEKSRLLSDRFSAERPKGSFSTLEIQRTEQGDSAMYLCASSLTEAFFGQGTRLTVV.

CDR3 bases: TGCGCCAGCAGTTTCCAGGGGTCGGCGAACACTGAAGCTTTCTTT. It codes for CASSFQGSANTEAFF. The chain links TRBV5-1 to TRBJ1-1, with D perhaps matching TRBD1 (6 bases). Trimming shortened V by 5 bases and J by 1 base, and 15 bases separated the two germline ends. The CDR3 runs to 15 residues. Germline lookup yields CDR1 SGHRS and CDR2 YFSETQ.

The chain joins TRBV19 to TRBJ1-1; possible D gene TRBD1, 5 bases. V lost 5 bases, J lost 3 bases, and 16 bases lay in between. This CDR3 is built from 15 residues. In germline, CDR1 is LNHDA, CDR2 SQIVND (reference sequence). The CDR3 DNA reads TGTGCCAGTAGTGGTCGGGGGATTGGGGACACTGAAGCTTTCTTT. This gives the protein CASSGRGIGDTEAFF. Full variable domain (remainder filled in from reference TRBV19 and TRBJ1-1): DGGITQSPKYLFRKEGQNVTLSCEQNLNHDAMYWYRQDPGQGLRLIYYSQIVNDFQKGDIAEGYSVSREKKESFPLTVTSAQKNPTAFYLCASSGRGIGDTEAFFGQGTRLTVV.

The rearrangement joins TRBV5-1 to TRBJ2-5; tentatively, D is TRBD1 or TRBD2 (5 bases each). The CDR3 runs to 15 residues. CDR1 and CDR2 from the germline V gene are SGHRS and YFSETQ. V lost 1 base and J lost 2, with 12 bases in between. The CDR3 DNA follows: TGCGCCAGCAGCTTGATGGGGGATGCACAAGAGACCCAGTACTTC. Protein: CASSLMGDAQETQYF.

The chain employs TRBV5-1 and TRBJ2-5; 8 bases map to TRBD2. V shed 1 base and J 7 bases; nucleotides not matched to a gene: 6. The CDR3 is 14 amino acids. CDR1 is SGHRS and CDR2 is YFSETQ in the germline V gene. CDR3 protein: CASSLTAGGGTQYF. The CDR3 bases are TGCGCCAGCAGCTTGACTGCGGGGGGCGGGACCCAGTACTTC.

The CDR3 nucleotides read TGTGCCAGTAGTACACGGCCAGACGGCACCAATGAGCAGTTCTTC. It codes for CASSTRPDGTNEQFF. The genes are TRBV19 and TRBJ2-1, with no clear D. Trimming removed 4 bases from V and 6 bases from J, with 16 bases in between. The V gene's germline CDR1 is LNHDA and CDR2 SQIVND (reference sequence). The CDR3 is 15 amino acids.

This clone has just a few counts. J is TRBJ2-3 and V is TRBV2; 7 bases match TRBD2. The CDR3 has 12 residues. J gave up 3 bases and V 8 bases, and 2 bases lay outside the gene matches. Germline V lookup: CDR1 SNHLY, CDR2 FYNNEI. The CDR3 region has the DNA TGTGCCAGCGGGGAGGGAACAGATACGCAGTATTTT. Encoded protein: CASGEGTDTQYF.

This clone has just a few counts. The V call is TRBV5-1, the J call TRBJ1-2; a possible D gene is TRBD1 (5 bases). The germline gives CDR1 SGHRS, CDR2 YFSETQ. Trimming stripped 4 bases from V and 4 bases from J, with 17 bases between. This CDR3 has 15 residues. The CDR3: CASSPGAGELYGYTF. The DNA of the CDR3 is TGCGCCAGCAGCCCCGGGGCAGGCGAGCTCTATGGCTACACCTTC.

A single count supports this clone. The CDR3 spells CASSPASRGAGDTQYF. Here the CDR3 DNA reads TGTGCCAGCTCACCAGCAAGTCGTGGGGCCGGAGATACGCAGTATTTT. The rearrangement uses TRBV18 and TRBJ2-3, with D maybe TRBD1 (5 bases). Trimming removed 2 bases from V and 5 bases from J, with 17 bases in between. This CDR3 is built from 16 residues. Germline loops: CDR1 KGHSH, CDR2 LQKENI.

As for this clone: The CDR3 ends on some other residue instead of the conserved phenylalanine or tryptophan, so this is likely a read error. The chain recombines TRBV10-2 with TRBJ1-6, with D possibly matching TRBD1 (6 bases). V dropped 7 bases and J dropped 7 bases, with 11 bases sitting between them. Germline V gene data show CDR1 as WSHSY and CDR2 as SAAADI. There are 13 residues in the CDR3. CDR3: CASTDSENSPLHL. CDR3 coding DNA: TGCGCCAGCACGGACAGTGAAAATTCACCCCTCCACCTT.

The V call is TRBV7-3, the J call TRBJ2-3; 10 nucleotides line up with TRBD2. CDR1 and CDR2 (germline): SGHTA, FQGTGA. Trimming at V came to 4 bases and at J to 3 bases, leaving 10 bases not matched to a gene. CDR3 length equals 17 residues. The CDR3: CASSSGIAGGGTDTQYF. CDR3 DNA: TGTGCCAGCAGCTCTGGAATAGCGGGGGGCGGGACAGATACGCAGTATTTT.

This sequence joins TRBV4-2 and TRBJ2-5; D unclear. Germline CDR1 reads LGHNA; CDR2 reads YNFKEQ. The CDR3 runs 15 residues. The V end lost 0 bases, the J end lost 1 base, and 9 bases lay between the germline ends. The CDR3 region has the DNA TGTGCCAGCAGCCAAGATCCCGCCCCCCAAGAGACCCAGTACTTC. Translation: CASSQDPAPQETQYF.

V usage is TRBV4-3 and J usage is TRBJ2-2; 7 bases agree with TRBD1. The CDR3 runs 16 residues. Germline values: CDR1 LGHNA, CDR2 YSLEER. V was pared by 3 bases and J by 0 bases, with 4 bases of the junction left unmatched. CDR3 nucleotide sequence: TGCGCCAGCAGCCACAGAACAGGGGCGAACACCGGGGAGCTGTTTTTT. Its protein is CASSHRTGANTGELFF.

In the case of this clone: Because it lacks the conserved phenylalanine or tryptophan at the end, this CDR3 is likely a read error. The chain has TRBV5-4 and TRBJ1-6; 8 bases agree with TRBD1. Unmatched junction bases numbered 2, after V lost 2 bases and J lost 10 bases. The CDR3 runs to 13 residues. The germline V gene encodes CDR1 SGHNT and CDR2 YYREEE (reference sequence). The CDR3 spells CASSFDRGSPLHL. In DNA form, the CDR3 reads TGTGCCAGCAGCTTTGACAGGGGCTCACCCCTCCACCTT.

This CDR3 is CASSLEGGDGYTF. The CDR3 DNA follows: TGTGCCAGCAGCTTAGAAGGAGGGGATGGCTACACCTTC. V gene TRBV7-2 combines with J gene TRBJ1-2, with D perhaps TRBD1 (5 bases). Per germline, CDR1 SGHTA and CDR2 FQGNSA. V lost 1 base, J lost 6 bases, and 9 bases lay in between. This CDR3 comprises 13 residues.